Below, 12 T cell receptor beta chains from the same sample are listed, as sequenced in a study of blood T cell repertoires in COVID-19. Produced via immunoSEQ multiplex PCR; TCRdb's table is partial and in-frame only. The data show about 220,000 clones, with around three quarters seen just once and 7.2% held by the top ten. The sample was peripheral blood. The receptors derive from a woman aged 70-85 years with acute or convalescent COVID-19.

The chain carries TRBV18 and TRBJ1-4, with 7 nucleotides matching TRBD1. The CDR3 loop spans 14 amino acids. Per the germline V gene, CDR1 is KGHSH and CDR2 is LQKENI. The trim removed 3 bases at V and 5 bases at J, leaving 3 bases unmatched. CDR3 sequence: CASSPTTGNEKLFF. The CDR3 nucleotides are TGTGCCAGCTCACCGACGACAGGGAATGAAAAACTGTTTTTT.

The genes are TRBV15 and TRBJ1-1; D not certain. V lost 4 bases and J lost 5, with 17 bases in between. The CDR3 consists of 15 residues. CDR1 is LNHNV, CDR2 YYDKDF, per germline (reference sequence). The CDR3 spells CATSKTLGDFTEAFF. The DNA for the CDR3 is TGTGCCACCAGCAAAACACTCGGGGATTTTACTGAAGCTTTCTTT.

The chain recombines TRBV15 with TRBJ2-7; TRBD1 is a possible D gene (6 bases). CDR1 and CDR2 (germline): LNHNV, YYDKDF (reference sequence). The CDR3 extends over 14 amino acids. This chain's CDR3 is CATRRDRYGDEQYV. The DNA of the CDR3 is TGTGCCACCAGGAGAGACAGGTACGGGGACGAGCAGTACGTC.

V usage is TRBV19 and J usage is TRBJ2-3, with D perhaps TRBD2 (7 bases). V lost 2 bases and J lost 4, with 13 bases in between. The V gene's germline CDR1 is LNHDA and CDR2 SQIVND (reference sequence). This CDR3 contains 15 residues. This chain's CDR3 is CASSIWGGAPDTQYF. CDR3 DNA: TGTGCCAGTAGTATATGGGGGGGGGCCCCAGATACGCAGTATTTT.

V is TRBV9 and J is TRBJ2-2, with 9 bases lining up with TRBD1. In germline, CDR1 is SGDLS, CDR2 YYNGEE. This CDR3 is 15 amino acids long. With 2 bases clipped from V and 4 bases from J, the junction kept 3 bases outside the gene matches. The CDR3 region is CASSVGGQGTGELFF. CDR3 bases: TGTGCCAGCAGCGTGGGGGGACAGGGCACCGGGGAGCTGTTTTTT.

V is TRBV5-1 and J is TRBJ2-2; weak D call: TRBD2 (5 bases). Germline CDR1 is SGHRS and CDR2 is YFSETQ. Deletions cut 9 bases from V and 2 bases from J, with 17 bases between. The CDR3 consists of 15 residues. CDR3 in amino acids: CATRRGGVNTGELFF. The DNA of the CDR3 is TGCGCCACCAGGCGTGGAGGAGTAAACACCGGGGAGCTGTTTTTT.

This chain uses TRBV10-3 with TRBJ1-1; a weak D match, TRBD1 (6 bases). Germline CDR1 ENHRY, CDR2 SYGVKD. This CDR3 contains 14 residues. With 10 bases removed from V and 1 base from J, the gap between germline ends came to 16 bases. The CDR3 region is CASIQGGGNTEAFF. DNA of the CDR3: TGTGCCAGTATACAGGGTGGTGGGAACACTGAAGCTTTCTTT.

This clone appeared a few times. The chain uses TRBV30 and TRBJ1-3; D call uncertain. The germline V gene has CDR1 GTSNPN and CDR2 SVGIG (reference sequence). V lost 1 base, J lost 0 bases, and 4 bases lay in between. CDR3 length: 13 amino acids. CDR3 region: CAWSANSGNTIYF. CDR3 nucleotides: TGTGCCTGGAGTGCAAACTCTGGAAACACCATATATTTT.

V is TRBV7-9 and J is TRBJ2-5; unclear D gene. Germline loops: CDR1 SEHNR, CDR2 FQNEAQ (reference sequence). V was trimmed by 5 bases and J by 4 bases, leaving 14 bases between them. The CDR3 sequence is 14 residues long. CDR3 nucleotides: TGTGCCAGCAGCCCCTTAGTAACTCGAGAGACCCAGTACTTC. It specifies CASSPLVTRETQYF.

The chain joins TRBV7-2 to TRBJ2-7; 9 bases agree with TRBD1. Trimming cost V 5 bases and J 6 bases; bases outside gene matches: 5. CDR1 is SGHTA, CDR2 FQGNSA, per germline. The CDR3 consists of 13 residues. This CDR3 is CASSAGQGFEQYF. The DNA of the CDR3 is TGTGCCAGCAGCGCGGGACAGGGTTTCGAGCAGTACTTC.

V is TRBV13 and J is TRBJ2-7; TRBD2 matches at 8 bases. The J segment lost 3 bases and the V segment lost 5 bases, leaving 6 bases of the junction unmatched. Germline CDR1 and CDR2: PRHDT and FYEKMQ (reference sequence). The CDR3 length is 14 residues. CDR3 residues: CASSPREGVYEQYF. As DNA, the CDR3 is TGTGCCAGCAGCCCACGGGAGGGGGTCTACGAGCAGTACTTC.

The rearrangement links TRBV5-1 to TRBJ1-2; 9 nucleotides align to TRBD1. The germline V gene encodes CDR1 SGHRS and CDR2 YFSETQ. The CDR3 contains 13 residues. V was pared by 9 bases and J by 3 bases, with 6 bases of the junction left unmatched. CDR3 in amino acids: CATAGQGDYGYTF. CDR3 in DNA: TGCGCCACCGCGGGACAGGGAGACTATGGCTACACCTTC.